This T cell receptor (beta chain) was retrieved from a study of OX40 agonist ivuxolimab in advanced cancers. The germline V gene encodes CDR1 LGHNT and CDR2 FRNRAP. Trimming shortened V by 3 bases and J by 5 bases, and 13 bases separated the two germline ends. The CDR3 is made up of 14 amino acids. Clones were sequenced by immunoSEQ multiplex PCR, and TCRdb holds only the in-frame ones, with some missing. The table has approximately 50,000 clones, just under 85% seen once. Only a few counts were recorded for this clone. The source of this sequence is an adult with an advanced solid tumor such as melanoma, head and neck, liver or kidney cancer. This sample comprised CD4+ or CD8+ T cells sorted from blood, obtained in a trial of the OX40 agonist ivuxolimab. The chain has TRBV12-5 and TRBJ1-1; D may be TRBD1 (5 bases). CDR3 DNA: TGTGCTAGTGGTTTAACCCTGGCAGGGACTGAAGCTTTCTTT. This sequence encodes CASGLTLAGTEAFF. Combining the CDR3 with reference TRBV12-5 and TRBJ1-1 gives the whole variable domain DARVTQTPRHKVTEMGQEVTMRCQPILGHNTVFWYRQTMMQGLELLAYFRNRAPLDDSGMPKDRFSAEMPDATLATLKIQPSEPRDSAVYFCASGLTLAGTEAFFGQGTRLTVV.